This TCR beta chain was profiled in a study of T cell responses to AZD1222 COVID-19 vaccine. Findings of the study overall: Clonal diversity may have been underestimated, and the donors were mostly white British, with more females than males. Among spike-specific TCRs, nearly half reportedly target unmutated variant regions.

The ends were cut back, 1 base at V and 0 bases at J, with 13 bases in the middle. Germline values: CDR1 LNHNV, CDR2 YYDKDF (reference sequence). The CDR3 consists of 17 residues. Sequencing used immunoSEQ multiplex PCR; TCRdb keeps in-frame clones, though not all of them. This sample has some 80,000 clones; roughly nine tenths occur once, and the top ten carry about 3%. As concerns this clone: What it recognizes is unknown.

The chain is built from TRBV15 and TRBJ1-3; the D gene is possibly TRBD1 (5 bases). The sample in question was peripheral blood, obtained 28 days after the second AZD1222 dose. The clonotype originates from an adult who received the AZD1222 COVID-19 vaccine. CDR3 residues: CATSRGQGFSSGNTIYF. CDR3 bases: TGTGCCACCAGCAGAGGCCAGGGTTTTAGCTCTGGAAACACCATATATTTT. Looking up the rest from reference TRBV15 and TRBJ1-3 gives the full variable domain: DAMVIQNPRYQVTQFGKPVTLSCSQTLNHNVMYWYQQKSSQAPKLLFHYYDKDFNNEADTPDNFQSRRPNTSFCFLDIRSPGLGDTAMYLCATSRGQGFSSGNTIYFGEGSWLTVV.